This T cell receptor beta chain was profiled in a study of HIV-infected patients and healthy controls. TCRdb called the 5' RACE reads again in MiXCR, with one record for every CDR3 protein. The sample lists 70,000 or so distinct CDR3 sequences, around 16% occurring once. The germline V gene encodes CDR1 DFQATT and CDR2 SNEGSKA (reference sequence). The CDR3 is made up of 12 amino acids. Between the trimmed V and J ends, which lost 3 bases and 6 bases, there was a span of 9 bases. Sequencing was carried out using CD4+ T cells from blood. This clonotype was obtained from a human donor in good health. The rearrangement links TRBV20-1 to TRBJ2-1; weak D call: TRBD2 (6 bases). The CDR3 is CSASGRGNEQFF. As DNA, the CDR3 is TGCAGTGCTAGCGGGAGAGGCAATGAGCAGTTCTTC.